This TCR beta chain was sequenced for a study of cytomegalovirus exposure and HLA in healthy donors. Study context: A later analysis reported the same platform for the roughly 110 validation repertoires and the approximately 640 first-cohort repertoires. Study outcomes and limitations: In vitro confirmation showed a few CMV-associated chains to be CMV antigen specific. Investigators reported about 160 TCR beta chains as tied to cytomegalovirus. According to reports, the classifier identified cytomegalovirus status with high specificity and sensitivity.

V was shortened by 4 bases and J by 0 bases, with 9 bases between the two germline ends. The CDR3 has 14 amino acids. Germline lookup yields CDR1 SGHNT and CDR2 YENEEA. Note on this clone: Its antigen is unknown.

The repertoire was sequenced with immunoSEQ multiplex PCR; TCRdb's copy has only in-frame clones and lacks some. This repertoire shows about 120,000 clones, roughly 95% found once; its top ten account for about 1.7%. Specimen: PBMCs. The receptor was isolated from a man younger than 35 in good health and CMV-seronegative. V usage is TRBV11-3 and J usage is TRBJ1-1; a weak D match, TRBD1 (5 bases). In nucleotides, the CDR3 is TGTGCCAGCAGCTGGGGCCGTATGAACACTGAAGCTTTCTTT. Amino acid sequence: CASSWGRMNTEAFF.